This TCR beta chain was retrieved from a study of graft-versus-host responses after intestinal transplantation. In the case of this clone: Its antigen is unknown.

Generated by immunoSEQ multiplex PCR, the TCRdb table keeps only in-frame clones and is missing some. The data contain more than 85,000 clones, about 92% of them singletons. CDR1 and CDR2 from the germline V gene are SGDLS and YYNGEE. The CDR3 totals 15 residues. J lost 6 bases, V lost 4 bases, and 8 bases had no gene match. This chain uses TRBV9 with TRBJ2-1, with TRBD1 matching over 9 bases. Here the sequenced sample was unstimulated CD8+ T cells sorted from spleen or lymph node cells, taken before intestinal transplant. This TCR derives from a human donor who received an intestinal transplant. CDR3 sequence: CASSPPDRGANEQFF. CDR3 coding DNA: TGTGCCAGCAGCCCCCCGGACAGGGGAGCCAATGAGCAGTTCTTC.